The next 16 T cell receptor beta chains were all read from a single sample in a study of blood T cells in healthy people across ages. Primed by a sample-barcoded 5' primer and a J-beta primer mix, a second PCR proceeded for about 6 to 12 cycles. Each CDR3 protein is one row after TCRdb ran MiXCR on the 5' RACE reads. The sample yields under 1,000,000 distinct CDR3 sequences, 30% to 45% seen once. The specimen sequenced was blood. Source of these receptors: a man aged 18-30 years in good health.

In its sample, this clonotype was seen a few times. One end of the junction varies from germline; a read error may be responsible. The chain combines TRBV7-7 with TRBJ1-1; D possibly corresponds to TRBD1 (6 bases). The germline V gene has CDR1 SSHAT and CDR2 FNYEAQ (reference sequence). This CDR3 is built from 13 residues. CDR3 loop: CASSLAEGAEAFF. The CDR3 region has the DNA TGTGCTAGCAGCTTAGCGGAGGGGGCTGAAGCTTTCTTT.

This clonotype has more than one count but fewer than ten. The chain is built from TRBV7-2 and TRBJ2-3; D assignment may be TRBD1 or TRBD2 (5 bases each). Between the trimmed V and J ends, which lost 4 bases and 1 base, there was a span of 18 bases. CDR1 is SGHTA and CDR2 is FQGNSA in the germline V gene. The CDR3 runs to 17 residues. In nucleotides, the CDR3 is TGTGCCAGCAGCTCGGGACCCAGGGTCACCGGCACAGATACGCAGTATTTT. Its translation: CASSSGPRVTGTDTQYF. Full variable domain (missing parts from reference TRBV7-2 and TRBJ2-3): GAGVSQSPSNKVTEKGKDVELRCDPISGHTALYWYRQSLGQGLEFLIYFQGNSAPDKSGLPSDRFSAERTGGSVSTLTIQRTQQEDSAVYLCASSSGPRVTGTDTQYFGPGTRLTVL.

This clonotype has a single count. Germline is not matched at one junction end, which may reflect a read error. The chain is built from TRBV3-1 and TRBJ1-1; D may be TRBD1 (6 bases). The germline V gene has CDR1 LGHDT and CDR2 YNNKEL (reference sequence). This CDR3 has 17 amino acids. The CDR3 here is CTSSQDLARGQNTEAFF. The CDR3, as DNA: TGTACCAGCAGCCAAGACCTCGCCAGGGGACAAAACACTGAAGCTTTCTTT. Full variable domain (missing parts from reference TRBV3-1 and TRBJ1-1): DTAVSQTPKYLVTQMGNDKSIKCEQNLGHDTMYWYKQDSKKFLKIMFSYNNKELIINETVPNRFSPKSPDKAHLNLHINSLELGDSAVYFCTSSQDLARGQNTEAFFGQGTRLTVV.

This clonotype was detected a few times. The chain has TRBV6-1 and TRBJ1-5; perhaps TRBD1 as D (5 bases). Germline lookup yields CDR1 MNHNS and CDR2 SASEGT. This CDR3 is built from 18 residues. Trimming pared 5 bases from V and 7 bases from J, leaving 27 bases between. The CDR3, as DNA: TGTGCCAGCAGTACAAACCTGGGGGGGACCCAACTATTACAGCCCCAGCATTTT. Its protein product is CASSTNLGGTQLLQPQHF.

The rearrangement joins TRBV7-8 to TRBJ2-1; D gene ambiguous. The ends were cut back, 1 base at V and 5 bases at J, with 12 bases in the middle. The CDR3 consists of 15 residues. Germline values: CDR1 SGHVS, CDR2 FQNEAQ. The CDR3 sequence: CASSLGQDLNNEQFF. The DNA for the CDR3 is TGTGCCAGCAGCTTAGGTCAGGACCTCAACAATGAGCAGTTCTTC.

This rearrangement joins TRBV6-1 to TRBJ1-1, with a weak D call TRBD1 (6 bases). The V gene's germline CDR1 is MNHNS and CDR2 SASEGT. The CDR3 has 13 amino acids. V shed 3 bases and J shed 4 bases, with 9 bases lying between them. The CDR3 is CASSDTGFTEAFF. The CDR3 DNA is TGTGCCAGCAGTGACACAGGGTTCACTGAAGCTTTCTTT.

The chain is built from TRBV6-5 and TRBJ1-5; 7 bases are shared with TRBD1. The germline V gene encodes CDR1 MNHEY and CDR2 SVGAGI. The CDR3 runs 15 residues. The junction had 9 bases not matched to a gene; V was cut back by 6 bases and J by 4 bases. This CDR3 is CASRTTGPGNQPQHF. In nucleotides, the CDR3 is TGTGCCAGCAGAACGACAGGGCCTGGAAATCAGCCCCAGCATTTT.

The rearrangement joins TRBV9 to TRBJ2-2, with D maybe TRBD1 (6 bases). From germline, CDR1 is SGDLS and CDR2 YYNGEE. This CDR3 is built from 14 residues. The V end was cut by 0 bases, the J end by 5 bases, with 8 bases between. This CDR3 reads CASSVAGTTGELFF. Written as DNA, the CDR3 is TGTGCCAGCAGCGTAGCTGGGACAACCGGGGAGCTGTTTTTT.

This clonotype was observed a few times. A much larger clone lies one base from this, so it may be a read error. This sequence joins TRBV18 and TRBJ2-7; unclear D gene. The CDR3 has 11 amino acids. The germline V gene encodes CDR1 KGHSH and CDR2 LQKENI. The CDR3 DNA follows: TGTACCAGCTCACCCGAATACGAGCAGTACTTC. It encodes CTSSPEYEQYF.

The rearrangement uses TRBV14 and TRBJ1-1, with a weak D call TRBD1 (5 bases). The germline V gene has CDR1 SGHDN and CDR2 FVKESK. V lost 4 bases to trimming and J lost 5 bases, with 17 bases between them. This CDR3 is 15 amino acids long. CDR3 protein: CASSPWGGSRTEAFF. The CDR3 DNA follows: TGTGCCAGCAGCCCCTGGGGCGGGTCGAGGACTGAAGCTTTCTTT.

The sample holds a few counts of this clonotype. The V call is TRBV5-1, the J call TRBJ1-4, with D uncertain. Trimming pared 4 bases from V and 0 bases from J, leaving 7 bases between. Germline V gene sequence: CDR1 SGHRS, CDR2 YFSETQ. This CDR3 is 14 amino acids long. Here the CDR3 reads CASSRLATNEKLFF. The CDR3, as DNA: TGCGCCAGCAGCCGATTAGCAACTAATGAAAAACTGTTTTTT.

In this sample, this clonotype turned up once. The chain couples TRBV6-4 to TRBJ2-3; 12 bases match TRBD2. Unmatched junction bases numbered 0, after V lost 0 bases and J lost 5 bases. There are 15 residues in the CDR3. Germline CDR1 is MRHNA and CDR2 is SNTAGT. CDR3 DNA: TGTGCCAGCAGTGACTCGACTAGCGGGGGAGATACGCAGTATTTT. Its protein is CASSDSTSGGDTQYF.

V and J are TRBV2 and TRBJ2-2; D is unclear. In germline, CDR1 is SNHLY, CDR2 FYNNEI. Trimming pared 7 bases from V and 0 bases from J, leaving 9 bases between. CDR3 length equals 14 residues. CDR3 DNA sequence: TGTGCCAGCATTGGGTTAGCGAACACCGGGGAGCTGTTTTTT. This gives the protein CASIGLANTGELFF.

The chain is built from TRBV7-8 and TRBJ2-1, with 10 nucleotides matching TRBD2. From germline, CDR1 is SGHVS and CDR2 FQNEAQ. Trimming cost V 5 bases and J 8 bases; bases outside gene matches: 9. The length of the CDR3 is 15 residues. The CDR3: CASSKVGLAFDEQFF. DNA of the CDR3: TGTGCCAGCAGCAAAGTGGGACTAGCGTTCGATGAGCAGTTCTTC.

This clonotype was observed a handful of times. The rearrangement uses TRBV12-3 or TRBV12-4 and TRBJ2-1, with 7 nucleotides matching TRBD2. The J call may be incorrect, as the DNA end agrees better with TRBJ2-7. The CDR3 spans 15 residues. Here the CDR3 DNA reads TGTGCCAGCAGTTTTGGGCTAGCGGAATACAATGAGCAGTACTTC. The encoded protein is CASSFGLAEYNEQYF.

The chain links TRBV5-5 to TRBJ1-4; D ambiguous. The V end lost 1 base, the J end lost 10 bases, and 20 bases lay between the germline ends. The CDR3 is 16 amino acids. Germline V lookup: CDR1 SGHKS, CDR2 YYEKEE (reference sequence). The CDR3 DNA follows: TGTGCCAGCAGCTTGATTGGGGAAGAGACCTATGGAAAACTGTTTTTT. It is translated as CASSLIGEETYGKLFF.